The 25 T cell receptor beta chains listed next were all sequenced from one sample in a study of T cell responses to AZD1222 COVID-19 vaccine (dated by TCRdb to the early 2020s). Library preparation was by the immunoSEQ multiplex PCR assay. The immuneACCESS repertoire file appears here via TCRdb, limited to in-frame rearrangements. These files lack a portion of the clones; in checked studies, under half of the deficit traces to unresolved V genes, and the cause of the others is not known. The sample table holds 95,000 to 110,000 clones, of which approximately 90% were seen once. Of the sample, 20% to 25% is held by the ten largest clones. According to the study, the label for this sample's time point signals: baseline before first vaccination. Sample: peripheral blood, taken on day 0 of AZD1222 vaccination. Every receptor here comes from an adult in good health.

DNA of the CDR3: TGTGCCTGGAGTGATGGGACAGGATCGTTCGAGCAGTACTTC. Protein: CAWSDGTGSFEQYF. J is TRBJ2-7 and V is TRBV30, with 8 nucleotides matching TRBD1. Per germline, CDR1 GTSNPN and CDR2 SVGIG (reference sequence). V was pared by 1 base and J by 6 bases, with 8 bases of the junction left unmatched. This CDR3 region has 14 residues. The full variable domain, rest sourced from reference TRBV30 and TRBJ2-7, is SQTIHQWPATLVQPVGSPLSLECTVEGTSNPNLYWYRQAAGRGLQLLFYSVGIGQISSEVPQNLSASRPQDRQFILSSKKLLLSDSGFYLCAWSDGTGSFEQYFGPGTRLTVT.

This clone was recorded at least ten times. The chain joins TRBV6-2 or TRBV6-3 to TRBJ2-3; tentatively, D is TRBD1 or TRBD2 (5 bases each). V was shortened by 5 bases and J by 2 bases, with 14 bases between the two germline ends. Germline V gene sequence: CDR1 MNHEY, CDR2 SVGEGT. This CDR3 has 15 amino acids. The CDR3 spells CASSLGAGDTDTQYF. The CDR3 DNA is TGTGCCAGCAGTCTAGGGGCCGGGGACACAGATACGCAGTATTTT.

In the case of this clone: The junction and the germline gene differ at one end; a read error may be behind it. The rearrangement links TRBV19 to TRBJ1-2, with unresolved D. Per the germline V gene, CDR1 is LNHDA and CDR2 is SQIVND (reference sequence). The CDR3 contains 13 residues. CDR3 protein: CASRIDKNYGYTF. CDR3 coding DNA: TGTGCCAGTAGGATAGACAAGAACTATGGCTACACCTTC.

The chain is built from TRBV27 and TRBJ2-7, with a possible D match to TRBD2 (5 bases). Trimming shortened V by 6 bases and J by 0 bases, and 12 bases separated the two germline ends. Germline CDR1 and CDR2: MNHEY and SMNVEV (reference sequence). The CDR3 length is 14 residues. CDR3 bases: TGTGCCAGCAGCCCGAGGGCGATCTCCTACGAGCAGTACTTC. It is translated as CASSPRAISYEQYF.

This sequence joins TRBV7-9 and TRBJ2-6; D may be TRBD1 (5 bases). The germline gives CDR1 SEHNR, CDR2 FQNEAQ (reference sequence). V gave up 2 bases and J gave up 1 base, with 9 bases separating them. This CDR3 has 16 amino acids. In DNA form, the CDR3 reads TGTGCCAGCAGCTTAAGGGGTTTGTCTGGGGCCAACGTCCTGACTTTC. Its translation is CASSLRGLSGANVLTF.

The gene calls are TRBV12-3 or TRBV12-4 and TRBJ1-2; no clear D gene. Trimming removed 6 bases from V and 3 bases from J, with 8 bases in between. This CDR3 comprises 12 residues. The CDR3: CASSRTDYGYTF. The CDR3 bases are TGTGCCAGCAGCCGGACTGACTATGGCTACACCTTC.

J is TRBJ1-1 and V is TRBV6-2 or TRBV6-3, with D hard to call. Germline lookup yields CDR1 MNHEY and CDR2 SVGEGT. V lost 3 bases and J lost 0, with 11 bases in between. The length of the CDR3 is 15 residues. The CDR3 coding sequence is TGTGCCAGCAGTTATCGGACGGTCATGAACACTGAAGCTTTCTTT. It translates to CASSYRTVMNTEAFF.

V is TRBV5-1 and J is TRBJ1-1; no reliable D call. V was cut by 2 bases and J by 4 bases, with 12 bases left in between. Germline V CDR1 and CDR2: SGHRS, YFSETQ. The CDR3 length is 14 residues. In nucleotides, the CDR3 is TGCGCCAGCAGCTTTTCCCAGGAATCCACTGAAGCTTTCTTT. Translating it yields CASSFSQESTEAFF.

This chain joins TRBV3-1 (or the pseudogene TRBV3-2) and TRBJ2-3, with 11 bases aligning to TRBD2. CDR1 LGHDT and CDR2 YNNKEL come from the germline V gene (reference sequence). The junction had 6 bases not matched to a gene; V was cut back by 6 bases and J by 4 bases. The CDR3 spans 15 residues. As DNA, the CDR3 is TGTGCCAGCAGGCGGACTAGCGGGCGCCCAGATACGCAGTATTTT. Protein sequence: CASRRTSGRPDTQYF.

This sequence joins TRBV10-1 and TRBJ2-1; D is perhaps TRBD2 (5 bases). The germline V gene has CDR1 WNHNN and CDR2 SYGVQD (reference sequence). CDR3 length: 13 amino acids. Trimming cost V 6 bases and J 4 bases, with 10 bases left between them. CDR3 protein: CASSAGLYNEQFF. CDR3 sequence (DNA): TGCGCCAGCAGCGCGGGCCTTTACAATGAGCAGTTCTTC.

This rearrangement joins TRBV5-1 to TRBJ1-2; 8 bases are shared with TRBD1. V lost 0 bases, J lost 4 bases, and 11 bases stayed unmatched. The CDR3 spans 17 residues. Per germline, CDR1 SGHRS and CDR2 YFSETQ. The CDR3 sequence is CASSLEVRGPLSYGYTF. Written as DNA, the CDR3 is TGCGCCAGCAGCTTGGAGGTCAGGGGGCCCTTGAGCTATGGCTACACCTTC.

The chain has TRBV5-1 and TRBJ2-5, with 9 bases that match TRBD2. J lost 3 bases, V lost 4 bases, and 1 base had no gene match. The germline V gene encodes CDR1 SGHRS and CDR2 YFSETQ. The CDR3 is made up of 13 amino acids. The DNA for the CDR3 is TGCGCCAGCAGCGTAGCGGGGGAAGAGACCCAGTACTTC. Amino acids: CASSVAGEETQYF.

This clone was detected once. The chain links TRBV9 to TRBJ2-1; TRBD1 matches at 10 bases. The CDR3 runs 14 residues. The V gene end was trimmed by 3 bases and the J gene end by 7 bases; junction bases not matched to a gene: 4. Germline V lookup: CDR1 SGDLS, CDR2 YYNGEE. DNA for the CDR3: TGTGCCAGCAGCGAGGACAGGGGGTGGAATGAGCAGTTCTTC. Protein: CASSEDRGWNEQFF.

The gene calls are TRBV7-9 and TRBJ1-1; no reliable D call. Germline V gene sequence: CDR1 SEHNR, CDR2 FQNEAQ (reference sequence). The germline V and J ends were trimmed by 5 bases and 4 bases, with 8 bases remaining between them. CDR3 length equals 12 residues. In DNA form, the CDR3 reads TGTGCCAGCAGCAGCTCCCGCACTGAAGCTTTCTTT. This encodes CASSSSRTEAFF.

This clone occurred a few times. CDR3: CASSSRTATNEKLFF. In DNA form, the CDR3 reads TGTGCCAGCAGTTCGAGGACAGCAACTAATGAAAAACTGTTTTTT. The chain links TRBV2 to TRBJ1-4; maybe TRBD1 (6 bases). V was shortened by 5 bases and J by 0 bases, with 10 bases between the two germline ends. Germline V gives CDR1 SNHLY, CDR2 FYNNEI. There are 15 residues in the CDR3.

The chain carries TRBV6-5 and TRBJ1-1; TRBD1 is a possible D gene (5 bases). The CDR3 covers 13 residues. The V end lost 4 bases, the J end lost 5 bases, and 11 bases lay between the germline ends. The V gene's germline CDR1 is MNHEY and CDR2 SVGAGI. Here the CDR3 DNA reads TGTGCCAGCAGTTTTGGGGGGGGTACTGAAGCTTTCTTT. Encoded protein: CASSFGGGTEAFF.

This clone showed up just once. The J gene is TRBJ1-6, the V gene TRBV5-1, with 10 bases that match TRBD1. V was pared by 4 bases and J by 6 bases, with 10 bases of the junction left unmatched. CDR1 is SGHRS, CDR2 YFSETQ, per germline. The CDR3 spans 17 residues. CDR3 nucleotides: TGCGCCAGCAGCCCTTCCGGGACAGGGGATAGTAATTCACCCCTCCACTTT. This encodes CASSPSGTGDSNSPLHF.

The V and J genes are TRBV15 and TRBJ2-1; TRBD1 might be the D (6 bases). The CDR3 consists of 15 residues. The V gene's germline CDR1 is LNHNV and CDR2 YYDKDF (reference sequence). Deletions cut 0 bases from V and 3 bases from J, with 9 bases between. The DNA of the CDR3 is TGTGCCACCAGCAGAGAACAGGGTTTCTACAATGAGCAGTTCTTC. Amino acids: CATSREQGFYNEQFF.

The chain carries TRBV11-3 and TRBJ2-3; D might be TRBD1 or TRBD2, each matching 7 bases. The CDR3 extends over 16 amino acids. Germline loops: CDR1 SGHNT, CDR2 YENEEA. Trimming took off 5 bases at V and 0 bases at J, with 15 bases between the two ends. CDR3 loop: CASSPGGVSSTDTQYF. CDR3 in DNA: TGTGCCAGCAGCCCAGGGGGGGTTTCTAGCACAGATACGCAGTATTTT. The entire variable domain, with the rest obtained from reference TRBV11-3 and TRBJ2-3, is as follows: EAGVVQSPRYKIIEKKQPVAFWCNPISGHNTLYWYLQNLGQGPELLIRYENEEAVDDSQLPKDRFSAERLKGVDSTLKIQPAELGDSAVYLCASSPGGVSSTDTQYFGPGTRLTVL.

This chain uses TRBV14 with TRBJ2-5; D is unclear. CDR1 SGHDN and CDR2 FVKESK come from the germline V gene. The CDR3 is 14 amino acids. V lost 1 base and J lost 5, with 11 bases in between. CDR3 sequence: CASSQGARSETQYF. CDR3 DNA sequence: TGTGCCAGCAGCCAAGGGGCTAGGTCGGAGACCCAGTACTTC.

V usage is TRBV21-1 and J usage is TRBJ2-1; the table names TRBD1, a call not compared with the DNA. TRBV21-1 is an annotated pseudogene. The CDR3 spans 16 residues. CDR3 amino acids: CASHTGTAVSYNEQFF. In DNA form, the CDR3 reads TGTGCCAGCCACACCGGGACAGCAGTCTCCTACAATGAGCAGTTCTTC.

The V gene is TRBV11-3, the J gene TRBJ2-1, with D possibly called TRBD1 or TRBD2 (5 bases each). The V gene lost 1 base and the J gene lost 2 bases, with 9 bases spanning the gap. The CDR3 extends over 15 amino acids. The V gene's germline CDR1 is SGHNT and CDR2 YENEEA. DNA for the CDR3: TGTGCCAGCAGCTTAGCTGGGACCACCTACAATGAGCAGTTCTTC. Amino acid sequence: CASSLAGTTYNEQFF.

V and J are TRBV15 and TRBJ2-4; no clear D gene. The CDR3 runs to 12 residues. Trimming removed 3 bases at V and 10 bases at J, with 10 bases between. Germline V gene data show CDR1 as LNHNV and CDR2 as YYDKDF (reference sequence). CDR3 sequence reads: CATSSLGVIQYF. Written as DNA, the CDR3 is TGTGCCACCAGCAGCCTTGGGGTTATTCAGTACTTC.

The V and J genes are TRBV7-8 and TRBJ1-6, with D hard to call. This CDR3 has 15 amino acids. Germline V CDR1 and CDR2: SGHVS, FQNEAQ. Trimming took off 5 bases at V and 4 bases at J, with 12 bases between the two ends. CDR3 in DNA: TGTGCCAGCAGCCCGGGCAGAACATATAATTCACCCCTCCACTTT. It yields the protein CASSPGRTYNSPLHF. The variable domain in full, completed from reference TRBV7-8 and TRBJ1-6, reads GAGVSQSPRYKVAKRGQDVALRCDPISGHVSLFWYQQALGQGPEFLTYFQNEAQLDKSGLPSDRFFAERPEGSVSTLKIQRTQQEDSAVYLCASSPGRTYNSPLHFGNGTRLTVT.

The J gene is TRBJ1-2, the V gene TRBV7-8; D uncertain. V lost 3 bases, J lost 5 bases, and 16 bases lay in between. Germline loops: CDR1 SGHVS, CDR2 FQNEAQ. The CDR3 is 15 residues long. CDR3 nucleotides: TGTGCCAGCAGCTTCCTGCCGTTGGGTTTGTATGGCTACACCTTC. It encodes CASSFLPLGLYGYTF.